This T cell receptor beta chain appears in the sequencing data of a study of blood T cells in healthy people across ages. Study-wide points: Unsorted PBMCs ruled out conclusive naive versus antigen-experienced comparison.

The length of the CDR3 is 15 residues. Germline CDR1 and CDR2: MGHRA and YSYEKL. The junction had 13 bases not matched to a gene; V was cut back by 1 base and J by 11 bases. Combining a sample-barcoded 5' primer with a J-beta primer mix, a second PCR ran for about 7 to 11 cycles. TCRdb used MiXCR to reprocess the 5' RACE reads, holding one entry per CDR3 protein. Of more than 700,000 distinct CDR3 sequences listed, 46% were seen once; the top ten hold less than 20%. This clonotype occurred once. The antigen is unknown. Isolated PBMCs totaled at least 7 million in each sample. The gene calls are TRBV4-1 and TRBJ2-5; 7 nucleotides line up with TRBD2. The sequence was collected from a man aged 80 or over in good health. The specimen was blood. The CDR3 reads CASSQVPGGWNEQYF. The CDR3 DNA reads as TGCGCCAGCAGCCAAGTTCCGGGAGGATGGAATGAGCAGTACTTC.